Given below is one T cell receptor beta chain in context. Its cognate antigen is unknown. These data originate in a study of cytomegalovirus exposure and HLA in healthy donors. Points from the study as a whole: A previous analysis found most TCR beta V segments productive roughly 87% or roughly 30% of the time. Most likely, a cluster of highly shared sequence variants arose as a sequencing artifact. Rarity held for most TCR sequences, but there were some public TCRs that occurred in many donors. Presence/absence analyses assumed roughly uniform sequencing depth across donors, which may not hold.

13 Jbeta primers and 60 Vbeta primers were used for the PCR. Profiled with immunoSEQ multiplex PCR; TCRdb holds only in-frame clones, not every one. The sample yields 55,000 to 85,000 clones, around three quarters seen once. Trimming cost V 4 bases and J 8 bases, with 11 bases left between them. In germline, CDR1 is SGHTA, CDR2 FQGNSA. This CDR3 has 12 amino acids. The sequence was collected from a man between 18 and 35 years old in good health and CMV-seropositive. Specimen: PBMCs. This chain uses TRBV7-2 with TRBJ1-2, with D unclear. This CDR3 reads CASSSPVSGYTF. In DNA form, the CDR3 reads TGTGCCAGCAGCTCCCCGGTGAGCGGCTACACCTTC.